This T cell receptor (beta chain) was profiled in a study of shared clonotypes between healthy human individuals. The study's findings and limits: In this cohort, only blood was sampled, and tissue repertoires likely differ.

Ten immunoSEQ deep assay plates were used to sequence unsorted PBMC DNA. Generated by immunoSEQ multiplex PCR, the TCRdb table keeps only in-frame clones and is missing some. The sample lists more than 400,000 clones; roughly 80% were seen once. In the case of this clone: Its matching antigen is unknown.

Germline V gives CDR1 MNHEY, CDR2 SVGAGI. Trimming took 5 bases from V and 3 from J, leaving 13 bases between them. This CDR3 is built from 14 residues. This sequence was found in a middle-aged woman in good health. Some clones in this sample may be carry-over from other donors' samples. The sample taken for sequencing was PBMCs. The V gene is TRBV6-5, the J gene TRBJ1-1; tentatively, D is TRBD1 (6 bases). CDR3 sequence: CASSPGHRDTEAFF. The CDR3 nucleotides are TGTGCCAGCAGTCCGGGACATCGGGACACTGAAGCTTTCTTT.